This T cell receptor (beta chain) was obtained from a study of beta chain features in type 1 diabetes listed by TCRdb under 2018. As for the study more broadly: Mean age, gender distribution, total cell number and subset yield did not differ between patients and healthy donors. Across all samples, some 100,000,000 sorted cells were examined, and cell number per subset correlated strongly with RNA yield. The study compared TCRB repertoires of sorted circulating CD4+ T cell subsets between recently diagnosed type 1 diabetes patients and matched healthy donors. Whereas all 30 or so donors provided naive and central memory subsets, regulatory and stem cell-like memory subsets were isolated from just 8 patients and roughly 8 healthy donors. General conclusions and limits of the study: PCR might favor shorter templates, but patient and control samples were amplified and corrected together, so any skew would affect both groups equally. At VDJ recombination sites, type 1 diabetes patients had fewer insertions and more deleted nucleotides, which implies abnormalities in thymic rearrangement. Because cDNA rather than genomic DNA was sequenced, highly expressing activated cells could have been over-represented, although no difference in activation and CD3 levels was found between groups. Naive, central memory and regulatory TCRB repertoires appeared to be more alike among patients than among healthy donors. HLA sub-analyses involved small numbers of individuals, so any influence of HLA type on TCRB rearrangement remained unresolved. Type 1 diabetes patients showed a moderate but significant shortening of TCRB CDR3 length in all four CD4+ subsets.

This clone showed up just a few times. Its antigen is still unknown. There are no base qualities to consult, and no much larger clone falls within one base. A single peripheral blood draw of approximately 0.11 L on average was collected from each donor into heparinised tubes. Naive, central memory, regulatory and stem cell-like memory CD4+ T cells were sorted on a BD FACSAria II using a panel including CD45RO, CCR7, CD25, CD127, CD95 and CD27. A purity above 98% was achieved for all sorted populations. PBMCs were isolated immediately by Lymphoprep density gradient centrifugation and stained directly without culture. Samples were stained and sorted in pairs, with one healthy donor and one patient per experiment, so that batch effects were minimized. The High Capacity cDNA Reverse Transcription Kit was used to reverse transcribe all of the isolated RNA, meaning that expressed TCRB transcripts were what got sequenced. Naive, central memory and regulatory T cell samples underwent deep immunoSEQ sequencing, averaging around 3.7 million total reads per sample. Sorted cells were lysed in RLT buffer, and RNA was extracted using DNase-treated RNeasy Micro or Mini kits according to cell number. To prevent cross-contamination, every cell subset was processed on its own, while patient and healthy donor samples were processed together. TCRB sequences were amplified from cDNA with the immunoSEQ multiplex PCR, producing 87-bp fragments spanning the CDR3 region. Sequencing of the amplicons was done on the Illumina HiSeq platform. Under the source paper's analysis protocol: PCR bias was computationally corrected using synthetic template baselines, reads within Hamming distance 2 were collapsed, and singletons that could not be merged were discarded. Reads were aligned against IMGT to assign V, D and J genes, CDR3 length and insertions or deletions at six rearrangement sites. Within each subset, clonotype counts were normalized to the number of sorted cells before true diversity and Gini coefficients were calculated with the tcR R package. The overlap coefficient, calculated on TCRB nucleotide sequences, was used to quantify repertoire sharing. Out-of-frame TCRB sequences from naive cells were analyzed as a proxy for the pre-selection repertoire. Drawn from immuneACCESS, this table holds only the in-frame rearrangements with V and J called that TCRdb kept. Clones are partly lost; checked studies trace under half to an unresolved V gene and leave the rest unexplained. D and trimming come from the DNA, and the V and J calls and clone size come from that table. The sample profile shows more than 300,000 clones; roughly an eighth of them were found once. 0.0085% to 0.012% of the sample is in the top ten clones.

Trimming removed 4 bases from V and 8 bases from J; the gene matches leave 7 bases unexplained. The CDR3, from cysteine to phenylalanine, totals 13 residues. Just the 39-base CDR3 DNA is kept, in frame starting at base 1. CDR1 and CDR2, looked up from the germline V gene, are MDHEN and SYDVKM. This TCR derives from a young woman with type 1 diabetes. The chain is made from TRBV28 and TRBJ1-1, and 7 bases in between align with TRBD1. The specimen was naive CD4+ T cells from blood. Per the publication, the cell subset or site label means: true naive CD4+ T cells. The CDR3 is CASSSGQTTEAFF. DNA sequence: TGTGCCAGCAGTTCGGGACAGACGACCGAAGCTTTCTTT.